The rows below give T cell receptor beta chains drawn from one sample of a study of a mutant IDH1 vaccine in newly diagnosed glioma. Antigen specificity for these receptors is unknown. The data were produced by immunoSEQ multiplex PCR, yet TCRdb's version contains in-frame clones alone and is incomplete. The sample contains some 120,000 clones, about 80% of which appear only once. Source: PBMCs, taken from a glioma patient whose treatment included an IDH1 peptide vaccine. Every receptor here comes from a man aged 35 to 55 with glioma. CDR3s include the opening cysteine and the closing phenylalanine or tryptophan. Each record gives: D gene, J gene, clone size, V gene, CDR3 protein, CDR3 DNA. A D gene is named only where the DNA matches it firmly. Size is omitted from some rows. Given values are once, few, many or a class for expanded clones.

-,TRBJ1-2,-,TRBV4-3,CASSQDPGGDGTGYTF,TGCGCCAGCAGCCAAGATCCCGGAGGGGACGGGACCGGCTACACCTTC
-,TRBJ1-6,-,TRBV5-6,CASSLGMTNSPLHF,TGTGCCAGCAGCTTGGGCATGACCAATTCACCCCTCCACTTT
TRBD1,TRBJ1-6,-,TRBV19,CAIWNRGWSLHF,TGTGCCATTTGGAACAGGGGTTGGTCCCTCCACTTT
-,TRBJ2-3,-,TRBV7-9,CASSLSASTSTDTQYF,TGTGCCAGCAGCTTATCGGCATCTACTAGCACAGATACGCAGTATTTT
TRBD1,TRBJ2-2,-,TRBV7-2,CASSATGGSTGELFF,TGTGCCAGCAGCGCTACAGGGGGTAGCACCGGGGAGCTGTTTTTT
TRBD1,TRBJ2-1,-,TRBV5-6,CASSSPRQGARNEQFF,TGTGCCAGCAGCTCCCCTAGACAGGGGGCGAGGAATGAGCAGTTCTTC
-,TRBJ2-1,-,TRBV12-5,CASGFDTTWRRGATDIEQFF,TGTGCTAGTGGTTTCGACACCACTTGGCGGCGAGGGGCTACAGACATTGAGCAGTTCTTC
-,TRBJ1-1,-,TRBV28,CASRTVNTEAFF,TGTGCCAGTAGGACCGTGAACACTGAAGCTTTCTTT
-,TRBJ2-1,-,TRBV19,CASSIGGVAATYNEQFF,TGTGCCAGTAGTATAGGCGGAGTAGCGGCGACCTACAATGAGCAGTTCTTC
-,TRBJ2-5,-,TRBV6-6,CASSYSELQETQYF,TGTGCCAGCAGTTACTCTGAGTTACAAGAGACCCAGTACTTC
-,TRBJ1-2,once,TRBV4-2,CASSRNRGANYGYTF,TGTGCCAGCAGCCGAAACCGGGGGGCGAACTATGGCTACACCTTC
-,TRBJ1-4,-,TRBV23-1,CASSQKILRGAEEKLFF,TGCGCCAGCAGTCAAAAAATCCTCCGGGGGGCTGAGGAAAAACTGTTTTTT
-,TRBJ1-4,-,TRBV9,CASMSVGTGNEKLFF,TGTGCCAGTATGTCGGTAGGGACGGGGAATGAAAAACTGTTTTTT
-,TRBJ1-5,-,TRBV6-5,CASSQTPEVVPHF,TGTGCCAGCAGTCAAACACCCGAAGTCGTTCCGCATTTT
-,TRBJ1-6,-,TRBV4-3,CASSQESGSSYNSPLHF,TGCGCCAGCAGCCAAGAGTCAGGGAGCTCCTATAATTCACCCCTCCACTTT
TRBD1,TRBJ2-7,-,TRBV7-8,CASRQERDRYYEQYF,TGTGCCAGCAGACAGGAACGGGACAGATACTACGAGCAGTACTTC
TRBD1,TRBJ1-5,-,TRBV5-5,CASSSGDRYQPQHF,TGTGCCAGCAGTTCCGGGGACAGGTATCAGCCCCAGCATTTT
TRBD2,TRBJ2-3,-,TRBV5-4,CASSPASGFTDTQYF,TGTGCCAGCAGCCCCGCTAGCGGGTTTACAGATACGCAGTATTTT
-,TRBJ1-2,once,TRBV7-9,CASSLARGSQGDYGYTF,TGTGCCAGCAGCTTAGCGCGGGGCTCTCAGGGTGACTATGGCTACACCTTC
TRBD2,TRBJ2-5,-,TRBV28,CASSLELAIETQYF,TGTGCCAGCAGTTTGGAACTAGCGATCGAGACCCAGTACTTC
-,TRBJ1-2,-,TRBV6-1,CASRPGQDYGYTF,TGTGCCAGCAGGCCGGGACAAGACTATGGCTACACCTTC
TRBD2,TRBJ2-7,-,TRBV7-2,CASSKGGLAGEQYF,TGTGCCAGCAGCAAAGGGGGACTAGCGGGCGAGCAGTACTTC
TRBD1,TRBJ2-3,once,TRBV7-2,CASSSSTGSGNTQYF,TGTGCCAGCAGCTCGTCGACAGGGTCCGGAAATACGCAGTATTTT
-,TRBJ2-2,many,TRBV27,CASSFGGAGNTGELFF,TGTGCCAGCAGTTTTGGGGGGGCGGGTAACACCGGGGAGCTGTTTTTT
-,TRBJ2-3,-,TRBV7-2,CASSPSRDTQYF,TGTGCCAGCAGCCCCTCGAGAGATACGCAGTATTTT
-,TRBJ2-1,-,TRBV19,CASRSRDSSRSTNEQFF,TGTGCCAGTAGGAGTAGGGATTCTAGCAGGAGCACCAATGAGCAGTTCTTC
-,TRBJ2-1,-,TRBV7-3,CASSQTSYNEQFF,TGTGCCAGCAGCCAGACTAGCTACAATGAGCAGTTCTTC
TRBD2,TRBJ2-2,-,TRBV11-2,CASSLGLAGDNTGELFF,TGTGCCAGCAGCCTGGGACTAGCGGGGGACAACACCGGGGAGCTGTTTTTT
TRBD1,TRBJ1-2,-,TRBV7-8,CASSLTDRVGYTF,TGTGCCAGCAGCTTAACGGACAGGGTAGGCTACACCTTC
-,TRBJ2-2,-,TRBV6-5,CASRNGGRTGELFF,TGTGCCAGCAGGAACGGAGGACGCACCGGGGAGCTGTTTTTT
TRBD1,TRBJ2-7,-,TRBV27,CASRKDRGSSYEQYF,TGTGCCAGCAGAAAAGACAGGGGGAGCTCCTACGAGCAGTACTTC
-,TRBJ2-1,-,TRBV6-6,CASSYSKSALNEQFF,TGTGCCAGCAGTTACTCGAAATCCGCGCTCAATGAGCAGTTCTTC
-,TRBJ2-7,-,TRBV7-9,CASQGPYEQYF,TGTGCCAGCCAGGGCCCCTACGAGCAGTACTTC
-,TRBJ2-1,few,TRBV29-1,CSVGDYEQFF,TGCAGCGTTGGGGACTATGAGCAGTTCTTC
-,TRBJ2-5,-,TRBV5-5,CASSWGDSLRKETQYF,TGTGCCAGCAGCTGGGGGGACAGCCTGAGGAAAGAGACCCAGTACTTC
-,TRBJ2-3,-,TRBV5-1,CASSRTDTQYF,TGCGCCAGCAGTCGCACAGATACGCAGTATTTT
-,TRBJ1-2,-,TRBV9,CASSPRTVSSYGYTF,TGTGCCAGCAGCCCGCGGACAGTGAGCTCCTATGGCTACACCTTC
TRBD1,TRBJ2-7,-,TRBV10-3,CAISGTTGGRYEQYF,TGTGCCATCAGTGGAACGACAGGGGGTAGGTACGAGCAGTACTTC
-,TRBJ1-2,-,TRBV7-2,CASSSGLKQPGTPYGYTF,TGTGCCAGCAGCTCCGGACTGAAGCAACCCGGGACACCCTATGGCTACACCTTC
-,TRBJ1-1,-,TRBV6-5,CASSYNRGTEAFF,TGTGCCAGCAGTTACAATCGGGGCACTGAAGCTTTCTTT
-,TRBJ2-2,few,TRBV27,CASSLRDGELFF,TGTGCCAGCAGTTTGAGGGATGGGGAGCTGTTTTTT
TRBD2,TRBJ2-1,-,TRBV27,CASSFLRGDYNEQFF,TGTGCCAGCAGTTTTCTCCGGGGGGACTACAATGAGCAGTTCTTC
-,TRBJ1-2,-,TRBV4-3,CASSQVTGNYGYTF,TGCGCCAGCAGCCAAGTCACAGGGAACTATGGCTACACCTTC
TRBD1,TRBJ1-2,-,TRBV5-4,CASSLEGQGLSYTF,TGTGCCAGCAGCTTGGAGGGACAGGGCCTGAGCTACACCTTC
-,TRBJ2-3,-,TRBV27,CASSLSLRRPMGTDTQYF,TGTGCCAGCAGTTTATCCCTTCGGCGCCCGATGGGCACAGATACGCAGTATTTT
-,TRBJ1-4,many,TRBV15,CATSREGSAGEKLFF,TGTGCCACCAGCAGAGAGGGCTCAGCGGGGGAAAAACTGTTTTTT
-,TRBJ2-2,few,TRBV29-1,CAIRQVANTGELFF,TGCGCGATACGACAGGTCGCGAACACCGGGGAGCTGTTTTTT
TRBD2,TRBJ2-7,-,TRBV7-2,CASSLLAGGPYEQYF,TGTGCCAGCAGCCTTCTAGCGGGGGGCCCCTACGAGCAGTACTTC
TRBD1,TRBJ2-7,-,TRBV7-8,CASSLAPRTGSYEQYF,TGTGCCAGCAGCTTAGCTCCCAGGACAGGCTCCTACGAGCAGTACTTC
-,TRBJ1-1,-,TRBV5-1,CASSLAASNTEAFF,TGCGCCAGCAGCTTGGCCGCGTCCAACACTGAAGCTTTCTTT
-,TRBJ1-1,-,TRBV18,CASSPSGMNTEAFF,TGTGCCAGCTCGCCGTCCGGGATGAACACTGAAGCTTTCTTT
-,TRBJ1-2,-,TRBV12-5,CASGLVGNSYTF,TGTGCTAGTGGTTTGGTGGGTAATAGCTACACCTTC
-,TRBJ1-1,few,TRBV5-1,CASSKGLNTEAFF,TGCGCCAGCTCGAAGGGGTTGAACACTGAAGCTTTCTTT
-,TRBJ2-7,-,TRBV28,CASSFAGLYEQYF,TGTGCCAGCAGTTTTGCGGGGCTTTACGAGCAGTACTTC